This T cell receptor beta chain came from a study of cytomegalovirus exposure and HLA in healthy donors. Only a few counts were recorded for this clone. Its cognate antigen is unknown. 60 Vbeta and 13 Jbeta primers were used in PCR. Libraries were prepared by immunoSEQ multiplex PCR; TCRdb keeps only in-frame clonotypes and omits some of them. The sample holds roughly 48,000 clones, around two thirds seen once. There are 14 residues in the CDR3. Germline-derived CDR1 and CDR2 are SSHAT and FNYEAQ (reference sequence). V lost 1 base and J 8 bases, leaving 12 bases between the germline ends. General study points: More than 150 TCR beta chains were listed as cytomegalovirus-associated.

The study sampled nominally healthy donors, though unrecorded immune exposures were likely. The chain uses TRBV7-7 and TRBJ2-1; possible D gene TRBD2, 6 bases. The sequencing input was PBMCs. The source is a woman aged 25 to 39 in good health and CMV-seronegative. The CDR3 here is CASSLGGRRDEQFF. CDR3 DNA: TGTGCCAGCAGCTTAGGAGGCAGGAGGGATGAGCAGTTCTTC.